The present entry profiles one T cell receptor beta chain with its context. The V end lost 4 bases, the J end lost 1 base, and 17 bases lay between the germline ends. Germline V lookup: CDR1 LNHDA, CDR2 SQIVND (reference sequence). The CDR3 totals 16 residues. This sample stems from a study of OX40 agonist ivuxolimab in advanced cancers. Here immunoSEQ multiplex PCR was the method, and the copy in TCRdb shows in-frame clones only, minus some. The table has under 90,000 clones, roughly 80% seen once. The TCR sequence derives from an adult with an advanced solid tumor such as melanoma, head and neck, liver or kidney cancer. Here the sequenced sample was CD4+ or CD8+ T cells sorted from blood, taken in a trial of the OX40 agonist ivuxolimab. The J gene is TRBJ2-7, the V gene TRBV19, with TRBD1 as a possible D gene (5 bases). The CDR3 is CASSRQLAGQSYEQYF. CDR3 in DNA: TGTGCCAGTAGTAGACAGTTGGCAGGTCAATCCTACGAGCAGTACTTC.